Included here is one TCR beta chain sequence, with context. The CDR3 covers 12 residues. Germline V gene lookup returns CDR1 MNHEY and CDR2 SVGAGI. Trimming stripped 5 bases from V and 3 bases from J, with 8 bases between. This sample was included in a study of cytomegalovirus exposure and HLA in healthy donors. Libraries were prepared by immunoSEQ multiplex PCR; TCRdb keeps only in-frame clonotypes and omits some of them. The data contain more than 55,000 clones, roughly nine tenths of them singletons. The chain has TRBV6-5 and TRBJ2-7; D might be TRBD1 (5 bases). This TCR was recovered from a woman under 30 in good health and CMV-seronegative. The sample comprised PBMCs. DNA for the CDR3: TGTGCCAGCAGTGGCGACAGCTACGAGCAGTACTTC. Protein product: CASSGDSYEQYF.